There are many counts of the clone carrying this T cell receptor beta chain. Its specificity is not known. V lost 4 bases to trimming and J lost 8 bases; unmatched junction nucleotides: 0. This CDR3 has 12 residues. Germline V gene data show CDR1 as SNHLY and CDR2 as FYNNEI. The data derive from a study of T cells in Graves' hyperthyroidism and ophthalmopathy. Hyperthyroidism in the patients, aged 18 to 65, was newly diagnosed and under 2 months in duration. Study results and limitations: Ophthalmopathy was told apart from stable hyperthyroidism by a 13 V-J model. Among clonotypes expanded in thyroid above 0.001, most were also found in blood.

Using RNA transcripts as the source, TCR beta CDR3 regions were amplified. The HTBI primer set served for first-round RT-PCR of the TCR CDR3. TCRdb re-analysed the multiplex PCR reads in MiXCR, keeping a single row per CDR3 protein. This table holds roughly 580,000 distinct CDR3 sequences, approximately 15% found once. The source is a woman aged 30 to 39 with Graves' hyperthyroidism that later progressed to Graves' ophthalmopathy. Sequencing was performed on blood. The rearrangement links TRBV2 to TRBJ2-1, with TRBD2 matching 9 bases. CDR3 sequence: CASSGTSDEQFF. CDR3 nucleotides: TGTGCCAGCAGTGGGACTAGCGATGAGCAGTTCTTC.